What follows is one T cell receptor (beta chain) and its context. The sample belongs to a study of CD8+ T cells in alopecia areata. Study information: It was oral tofacitinib, at 5 to 10 mg twice daily, that treated patients received. The SALT score measured affected scalp surface percentage in treated patients.

As to treatment: oral pan-JAK inhibitor, 5-10 mg twice daily. PBMC-derived CD4+ and CD8+ T cells were sorted. RNA extraction and reverse transcription yielded cDNA as sequencing template. Produced via immunoSEQ multiplex PCR; TCRdb's table is partial and in-frame only. This table has 100,000 to 140,000 clones, roughly 89% appearing once. V lost 4 bases to trimming and J lost 1 base, with 14 bases between them. This CDR3 is built from 16 residues. CDR1 and CDR2 (germline): MGHRA, YSYEKL. The chain joins TRBV4-1 to TRBJ2-1, with no clear D. Specimen: CD8+ T cells sorted from blood, collected at week 24, from a patient treated with tofacitinib. This receptor was identified in a human donor with alopecia areata. CDR3 loop: CASSLSGRESYNEQFF. CDR3 coding DNA: TGCGCCAGCAGCCTTTCCGGCCGTGAGTCCTACAATGAGCAGTTCTTC.